A single sample is the source of the 8 T cell receptor beta chains below, sequenced in a study of blood T cell repertoires in COVID-19. The table came from immunoSEQ multiplex PCR; TCRdb's copy has only in-frame clones and leaves some out. This sample carries 110,000 to 150,000 clones, 70% to 90% of them seen once, and the ten largest clones take more than 5%. Sequences were obtained from PBMCs or T cells enriched from blood (not recorded which). The receptors stem from a woman aged 40 to 49 who had recovered from COVID-19.

The gene calls are TRBV29-1 and TRBJ2-7; possible D gene TRBD2, 5 bases. This CDR3 has 13 residues. Germline lookup yields CDR1 SQVTM and CDR2 ANQGSEA. V was pared by 6 bases and J by 2 bases, with 14 bases between. Here the CDR3 DNA reads TGCAGCGTGGCCCGGACGGGGACCTACGAGCAGTACTTC. Translated, it gives CSVARTGTYEQYF.

This chain joins TRBV30 and TRBJ2-7, with 7 bases identical to TRBD1. The trim removed 0 bases at V and 2 bases at J, leaving 4 bases unmatched. This CDR3 has 14 residues. CDR1 is GTSNPN and CDR2 is SVGIG in the germline V gene (reference sequence). The CDR3 spells CAWSVAGTAYEQYF. CDR3 nucleotide sequence: TGTGCCTGGAGTGTAGCAGGGACAGCCTACGAGCAGTACTTC.

The gene calls are TRBV27 and TRBJ1-1; tentatively, D is TRBD1 (5 bases). The germline V gene has CDR1 MNHEY and CDR2 SMNVEV (reference sequence). This CDR3 is built from 14 residues. Between the trimmed V and J ends, which lost 3 bases and 4 bases, there was a span of 12 bases. The CDR3 is CASSLSRGGTEAFF. In DNA, the CDR3 is TGTGCCAGCAGTTTGAGTCGGGGGGGCACTGAAGCTTTCTTT.

The chain joins TRBV4-1 to TRBJ1-5; possible D gene TRBD1, 6 bases. The ends were cut back, 3 bases at V and 6 bases at J, with 12 bases in the middle. CDR3 size: 14 residues. Germline CDR1 reads MGHRA; CDR2 reads YSYEKL. CDR3 coding DNA: TGCGCCAGCAGCCAGCCGACAGGAGTTCAGCCCCAGCATTTT. The encoded protein is CASSQPTGVQPQHF.

J is TRBJ1-1 and V is TRBV19, with D perhaps matching TRBD1 (5 bases). The germline V and J ends were trimmed by 7 bases and 4 bases, with 13 bases remaining between them. Germline assignment: CDR1 LNHDA and CDR2 SQIVND (reference sequence). The CDR3 runs 13 residues. The CDR3 DNA reads as TGTGCCAGTAATCCCAGGGTGGGCACTGAAGCTTTCTTT. Encoded protein: CASNPRVGTEAFF.

The chain employs TRBV13 and TRBJ2-5, with D possibly matching TRBD1 (5 bases). V dropped 5 bases and J dropped 1 base, with 8 bases sitting between them. Germline loops: CDR1 PRHDT, CDR2 FYEKMQ (reference sequence). CDR3 length equals 13 residues. This CDR3 is CASSDSFQETQYF. The CDR3, as DNA: TGTGCCAGCAGCGACAGTTTCCAAGAGACCCAGTACTTC.

J is TRBJ1-4 and V is TRBV6-6; 10 bases line up with TRBD1. V lost 4 bases to trimming and J lost 5 bases; unmatched junction nucleotides: 7. This CDR3 region has 16 residues. Germline V gives CDR1 MNHNY, CDR2 SVGAGI (reference sequence). The CDR3 nucleotides read TGTGCCAGCAGTTCCGGGACAGGGGCACCGAATGAAAAACTGTTTTTT. This encodes CASSSGTGAPNEKLFF.

This rearrangement joins TRBV24-1 to TRBJ2-3; D possibly corresponds to TRBD1 (5 bases). Trimming removed 4 bases from V and 7 bases from J, with 14 bases in between. The CDR3 has 14 residues. The germline gives CDR1 KGHDR, CDR2 SFDVKD. CDR3 loop: CATSEGAGRHTQYF. The CDR3 coding sequence is TGTGCCACCAGTGAAGGGGCAGGTCGACATACGCAGTATTTT.